These T cell receptor beta chains were read from a single sample in a study of cytomegalovirus exposure and HLA in healthy donors. Clones were sequenced by immunoSEQ multiplex PCR, and TCRdb holds only the in-frame ones, with some missing. The repertoire holds 250,000 or so clones, approximately 81% seen once, with 1.3% in the top ten. The sequenced sample was PBMCs. These receptors originate from a human donor in good health. The CDR3 runs from the conserved cysteine through the conserved F or W. A D gene is named only where the DNA matches it firmly. Clone size is not always given. Where it is, it says once, few, many or a class for expanded clones.

j_gene,abundance,d_gene,v_gene,CDR3aa,CDR3nt
TRBJ1-4,NA,NA,TRBV7-9,CASSLARGGENEKLFF,TGTGCCAGCAGCCTCGCAAGGGGGGGCGAAAATGAAAAACTGTTTTTT
TRBJ2-1,NA,TRBD1,TRBV7-3,CASSLSRDRGNEQFF,TGTGCCAGCAGCTTAAGTCGGGACAGGGGTAATGAGCAGTTCTTC
TRBJ2-2,NA,NA,TRBV4-2,CASSQERSNTGELFF,TGTGCCAGCAGCCAAGAGCGTTCGAACACCGGGGAGCTGTTTTTT
TRBJ2-5,once,NA,TRBV7-2,CASSLAAGFETQYF,TGTGCCAGCAGCTTAGCGGCGGGGTTTGAGACCCAGTACTTC
TRBJ2-7,once,TRBD2,TRBV5-4,CASSLRTSGSGVHPYEQYF,TGTGCCAGCAGCTTGAGAACTAGCGGGAGTGGGGTCCACCCCTACGAGCAGTACTTC
TRBJ1-4,NA,TRBD1,TRBV6-1,CASTNRGLTNEKLFF,TGTGCCAGCACAAACAGGGGGCTGACTAATGAAAAACTGTTTTTT
TRBJ2-7,NA,TRBD2,TRBV6-5,CASSTSGASYEQYF,TGTGCCAGCAGTACAAGCGGGGCCTCCTACGAGCAGTACTTC
TRBJ1-1,NA,NA,TRBV20-1,CSAERRVEAFF,TGCAGTGCAGAGAGGCGGGTTGAAGCTTTCTTT
TRBJ2-7,NA,TRBD2,TRBV10-3,CAISEGTSGYEQYF,TGTGCCATCAGTGAAGGGACTAGCGGTTACGAGCAGTACTTC
TRBJ2-1,few,TRBD2,TRBV5-4,CASRSGWTSGSNEQFF,TGTGCCAGCAGGTCCGGTTGGACTAGCGGGAGCAATGAGCAGTTCTTC
TRBJ2-7,NA,NA,TRBV10-3,CATNTVRGRMSSYEQYF,TGTGCCACCAACACGGTCCGAGGCAGAATGAGCTCCTACGAGCAGTACTTC
TRBJ1-2,NA,TRBD1,TRBV28,CASSTGQGNYGYTF,TGTGCCAGCAGTACCGGACAGGGGAACTATGGCTACACCTTC
TRBJ1-4,NA,TRBD1,TRBV15,CATSREGTGSEKLFF,TGTGCCACCAGCAGAGAAGGGACAGGAAGTGAAAAACTGTTTTTT
TRBJ2-1,NA,NA,TRBV4-3,CASSQSSVEQFF,TGCGCCAGCAGCCAAAGCAGCGTTGAGCAGTTCTTC
TRBJ2-7,NA,TRBD2,TRBV7-2,CASSPGTSGRYEQYF,TGTGCCAGCAGCCCCGGGACTAGCGGGAGATACGAGCAGTACTTC
TRBJ1-5,NA,NA,TRBV15,CATSRDRPGDQHF,TGTGCCACCAGCAGAGATCGCCCGGGGGACCAGCATTTT
TRBJ2-1,few,TRBD2,TRBV5-1,CASSWTRTNEQFF,TGCGCCAGCAGTTGGACTAGAACGAATGAGCAGTTCTTC
TRBJ2-7,few,TRBD2,TRBV10-3,CAISYSGRADEQYF,TGTGCCATCAGCTACAGCGGGAGAGCGGACGAGCAGTACTTC
TRBJ2-3,NA,NA,TRBV29-1,CSARIADTDTQYF,TGCAGCGCCAGGATAGCGGACACAGATACGCAGTATTTT
TRBJ2-7,NA,NA,TRBV5-1,CASSLAGGITYEQYF,TGCGCCAGCAGCTTGGCCGGCGGTATCACCTACGAGCAGTACTTC
TRBJ1-1,NA,NA,TRBV18,CASSPAPHDTEAFF,TGTGCCAGCTCACCGGCTCCACATGACACTGAAGCTTTCTTT
TRBJ1-1,once,NA,TRBV27,CASSLPGTEAFF,TGTGCCAGCAGTCTCCCGGGGACTGAAGCTTTCTTT
TRBJ1-1,NA,TRBD1,TRBV19,CASRDGGQLRNTEAFF,TGTGCCAGTCGCGACGGGGGACAGTTGAGGAACACTGAAGCTTTCTTT
TRBJ1-3,few,NA,TRBV5-4,CASSLRSAGNTIYF,TGTGCCAGCAGCTTGCGTTCGGCTGGAAACACCATATATTTT
TRBJ2-1,NA,TRBD2,TRBV6-6,CAEGEGRDEQFF,TGTGCCGAAGGGGAGGGCCGGGATGAGCAGTTCTTC
TRBJ1-2,NA,TRBD1,TRBV5-6,CASRYRGLNGYTF,TGTGCCAGCAGATACAGGGGGCTGAATGGCTACACCTTC
TRBJ2-1,NA,TRBD2,TRBV6-4,CASSDSSGTGNEQFF,TGTGCCAGCAGTGACTCCAGCGGGACTGGCAATGAGCAGTTCTTC
TRBJ2-1,NA,TRBD2,TRBV6-1,CASNGGTSGSVEQFF,TGTGCCAGCAATGGCGGGACTAGCGGGAGCGTTGAGCAGTTCTTC
TRBJ2-1,few,NA,TRBV10-3,CAISEDNSYNEQFF,TGTGCCATCAGTGAAGACAACTCCTACAATGAGCAGTTCTTC